This is a list of T cell receptor beta chains from one sample in a study of OX40 agonist ivuxolimab in advanced cancers. TCRdb's table, derived via immunoSEQ multiplex PCR, lists solely in-frame clones and lacks some. The sample has 82,000 or so clones; roughly 90% are singletons. The input for sequencing was CD4+ or CD8+ T cells sorted from blood, taken in a trial of the OX40 agonist ivuxolimab. Every receptor here comes from an adult with an advanced solid tumor such as melanoma, head and neck, liver or kidney cancer. The CDR3 runs from the conserved cysteine through the conserved F or W. The D gene is left open where the match is weak. Rows may omit the clone size; those that give it use once, few, many or a size class.

TRBD1	TRBJ2-2	once	TRBV2	TGTGCCAGCAGGCCGACAGGGGGCGCCGACGGGGAGCTGTTTTTT	CASRPTGGADGELFF
-	TRBJ1-5	-	TRBV30	TGTGCCTGGAGTCTACTTTTTAATCAGCCCCAGCATTTT	CAWSLLFNQPQHF
-	TRBJ2-3	-	TRBV29-1	TGCAGCGTTGAACTGCTCACAGATACGCAGTATTTT	CSVELLTDTQYF
TRBD1	TRBJ1-2	-	TRBV7-9	TGTGCCAGCAGCTTGGGGTCCTTCAGGGGGGACTATGGCTACACCTTC	CASSLGSFRGDYGYTF
TRBD1	TRBJ1-1	-	TRBV28	TGTGCCAGCAGGGCTACAGGGGATGAAGCTTTCTTT	CASRATGDEAFF
TRBD2	TRBJ2-5	-	TRBV11-3	TGTGCCAGCAGCCCACACGGGGGGGCCAGGGAGACCCAGTACTTC	CASSPHGGARETQYF
TRBD1	TRBJ1-1	-	TRBV19	TGTGCCAGTAGTATGGACAGGGTCAGGACTGAAGCTTTCTTT	CASSMDRVRTEAFF
TRBD1	TRBJ1-5	-	TRBV2	TGTGCCAGCAGGCCCTTAACAGGGGGGGCCCAGCCCCAGCATTTT	CASRPLTGGAQPQHF
-	TRBJ1-2	-	TRBV30	TGTGCCTGTTCCCGGGCAGGTCTTGGGTATGGCTACACCTTC	CACSRAGLGYGYTF
TRBD2	TRBJ2-7	-	TRBV7-9	TGTGCCAGCAGGGACGAAGACGGGACTAGCGGGGGGAGCTCCTACGAGCAGTACTTC	CASRDEDGTSGGSSYEQYF
-	TRBJ1-5	-	TRBV2	TGTGCCAGCAGTGAACCCCCTCAGCCCCAGCATTTT	CASSEPPQPQHF
TRBD1	TRBJ1-2	-	TRBV15	TGTGCCACCAGCAGGGACTTTACCGGGACAGTGGGTGGCTACACCTTC	CATSRDFTGTVGGYTF
-	TRBJ1-5	-	TRBV5-6	TGTGCCAGCAGCTTGAGTTTGCTGATTGATCAGCCCCAGCATTTT	CASSLSLLIDQPQHF
-	TRBJ1-2	-	TRBV7-6	TGTGCCAGCAGCTTTTGGGACTCTGGCTACACCTTC	CASSFWDSGYTF
-	TRBJ1-5	-	TRBV27	TGTGCCAGCAGTTTCCGCCGGCTGGAGGGCCGCAATCAGCCCCAGCATTTT	CASSFRRLEGRNQPQHF
-	TRBJ1-1	few	TRBV6-5	TGTGCCAGCAGTCGAATCCAGGGGATGGAAGCTTTCTTT	CASSRIQGMEAFF
-	TRBJ2-5	-	TRBV14	TGTGCCAGCAGCCGTCTGCGGGCCGGGGGGACCCAGTACTTC	CASSRLRAGGTQYF
-	TRBJ1-6	once	TRBV30	TGTGCCTGGAGGCGAGAGGGCCCTACCTATAATTCACCCCTCCACTTT	CAWRREGPTYNSPLHF
-	TRBJ2-5	few	TRBV7-3	TGTGCCAGCAGCGCCCGGGACGGGCAAGAGACCCAGTACTTC	CASSARDGQETQYF
-	TRBJ2-7	few	TRBV5-5	TGTGCCAGCAGCTTGGGAGCGGAAACCTACGAGCAGTACTTC	CASSLGAETYEQYF
TRBD1	TRBJ1-1	-	TRBV6-1	TGTGCCAGCAGTGCGACAGGGAGTCACACTGAAGCTTTCTTT	CASSATGSHTEAFF
TRBD2	TRBJ2-5	-	TRBV9	TGTGCCAGCAGCGAGGGAGCCATTGGGAGGGTGGAAGAGACCCAGTACTTC	CASSEGAIGRVEETQYF
-	TRBJ2-5	-	TRBV2	TGTGCCAGCAGTAAAACAGGGTCGGAGACCCAGTACTTC	CASSKTGSETQYF
-	TRBJ2-2	-	TRBV18	TGTGCCAGCTCCCAACAGGAATCAGCGAACACCGGGGAGCTGTTTTTT	CASSQQESANTGELFF
-	TRBJ1-1	once	TRBV9	TGTGCCAGCAGCGTAGCGCCGAACACTGAAGCTTTCTTT	CASSVAPNTEAFF
-	TRBJ1-4	-	TRBV18	TGTGCCAGCTCACCCGCCTCGGGGCCGAGAAATGAAAAACTGTTTTTT	CASSPASGPRNEKLFF
TRBD1	TRBJ2-5	-	TRBV5-1	TGCGCCAGCAGCTTGGTCGGATGGACAGGGGGCCGAGAGACCCAGTACTTC	CASSLVGWTGGRETQYF
-	TRBJ1-3	-	TRBV27	TGTACCAGCAGTTTATATGCAGGGCTCTCTGGAAACACCATATATTTT	CTSSLYAGLSGNTIYF
TRBD1	TRBJ2-6	once	TRBV4-1	TGCGCCAGCAGCCAAGATGGGCAGGGGGCAGGTTCTGGGGCCAACGTCCTGACTTTC	CASSQDGQGAGSGANVLTF
TRBD1	TRBJ2-7	-	TRBV6-5	TGTGCCAGCCTCCGGGACAGTGGAGTATACGAGCAGTACTTC	CASLRDSGVYEQYF
-	TRBJ1-2	-	TRBV30	TGTGCCTGGTTACCCAGGGTCTCGGCCTATGGCTACACCTTC	CAWLPRVSAYGYTF
-	TRBJ1-4	once	TRBV6-5	TGTGCCAGCAGTTACTCAGGCGGCTACCTGTTTTTT	CASSYSGGYLFF
-	TRBJ2-7	-	TRBV5-1	TGCGCCAGCAGCTGGGGCGGAGGGACCTACGAGCAGTACTTC	CASSWGGGTYEQYF
-	TRBJ2-3	-	TRBV5-1	TGCGCCAGCAGCTTGGGGGAGCCCACAGATACGCAGTATTTT	CASSLGEPTDTQYF
TRBD1	TRBJ1-4	-	TRBV29-1	TGCAGCGTTGCCGGACAGGAGAATGAAAAACTGTTTTTT	CSVAGQENEKLFF
-	TRBJ1-5	-	TRBV19	TGTGCCAGTAGTGGGATCAGCCTTCAAAGGAGCAATCAGCCCCAGCATTTT	CASSGISLQRSNQPQHF
-	TRBJ2-3	-	TRBV11-2	TGTGCCACTAAATTAGCAGATACGCAGTATTTT	CATKLADTQYF
-	TRBJ2-2	-	TRBV7-3	TGTGCCAGCAGCGCCTCCATCCCCGGGGAGCTGTTTTTT	CASSASIPGELFF
-	TRBJ1-5	-	TRBV6-1	TGTGCCAGCAGTGCCCGGGACACGGGCGGAGGTCAGCCCCAGCATTTT	CASSARDTGGGQPQHF
-	TRBJ2-4	-	TRBV5-8	TGTGCCAGCAGCTTGACAGGACGAACTCAGTACTTC	CASSLTGRTQYF
-	TRBJ1-5	-	TRBV5-4	TGTGCCAGCAGCGTGCAGGGGAGTCAGCCCCAGCATTTT	CASSVQGSQPQHF
-	TRBJ2-1	-	TRBV7-9	TGTGCCAGCAGCCGGTTCAACAAAGTGTACAATGAGCAGTTCTTC	CASSRFNKVYNEQFF
TRBD2	TRBJ2-7	-	TRBV9	TGTGCCAGCAGCGTAGGCGGCACGGGAGGAGAAGAGCAGTACTTC	CASSVGGTGGEEQYF
-	TRBJ1-1	-	TRBV6-5	TGTGCCAGCAGACCCCACCCGGGGGCCACTGAAGCTTTCTTT	CASRPHPGATEAFF
-	TRBJ2-4	few	TRBV5-4	TGTGCCAGCAGCACAACGACAGGAAACATTCAGTACTTC	CASSTTTGNIQYF
TRBD1	TRBJ2-2	-	TRBV6-6	TGTGCCACCTCTTTGGACAGGTCTACCGGGGAGCTGTTTTTT	CATSLDRSTGELFF
-	TRBJ2-7	once	TRBV27	TGTGCCAGTAGCCGGGCAGGGATCCTTGGGTACGAGCAGTACTTC	CASSRAGILGYEQYF
TRBD2	TRBJ2-2	-	TRBV10-3	TGTGCCATCAGCCCCGGGGCTAGCGGGAGCTCCGGGGAGCTGTTTTTT	CAISPGASGSSGELFF
TRBD1	TRBJ2-1	-	TRBV30	TGTGCCTGGGCCGGGACAGGGGGGGAGCAGTTCTTC	CAWAGTGGEQFF
TRBD1	TRBJ2-1	-	TRBV9	TGTGCCAGCAGCACCCGGACAGGGACATACAATGAGCAGTTCTTC	CASSTRTGTYNEQFF
-	TRBJ1-1	-	TRBV6-5	TGTGCCAGCAGCCCAACGACAGGGAACACTGAAGCTTTCTTT	CASSPTTGNTEAFF
TRBD1	TRBJ1-6	-	TRBV7-9	TGTGCCAGCAGCTTAGAGGCTACAGGGGGCTATTCCTATAATTCACCCCTCCACTTT	CASSLEATGGYSYNSPLHF
-	TRBJ2-5	-	TRBV7-8	TGTGCCAGCAGCTTAGTTGTAGATTGGGGGGCAGGTCAAAGGGAGACCCAGTACTTC	CASSLVVDWGAGQRETQYF